Each of the 27 T cell receptor beta chains below was sequenced from the same sample in a study of blood T cells in healthy people across ages. Alongside a J-beta primer mix, a sample-barcoded 5' primer served in a second PCR lasting about 6 to 11 cycles. TCRdb recomputed calls from the 5' RACE reads with MiXCR, one row per CDR3 protein. The table includes approximately 1,700,000 distinct CDR3 sequences, around 40% detected once. Sequencing was carried out using blood. These receptors originate from a human donor in good health.

CDR3 region: CAISELEETQYF. As DNA, the CDR3 is TGTGCCATCAGTGAGCTAGAAGAGACCCAGTACTTC. J is TRBJ2-5 and V is TRBV10-3, with D uncertain. V was clipped by 2 bases and J by 3 bases, with 4 bases between them. Germline V lookup: CDR1 ENHRY, CDR2 SYGVKD. This CDR3 region has 12 residues.

This chain connects TRBV6-6 to TRBJ2-7; D is perhaps TRBD2 (5 bases). The CDR3 sequence is 11 residues long. Germline CDR1 is MNHNY and CDR2 is SVGAGI (reference sequence). Deletions cut 10 bases from V and 3 bases from J, with 10 bases between. The CDR3 loop is CATFGDYEQYF. The CDR3 DNA follows: TGTGCCACCTTCGGGGACTACGAGCAGTACTTC.

This sequence joins TRBV11-1 and TRBJ2-1; D is possibly TRBD2 (8 bases). The CDR3 consists of 23 residues. CDR1 is SGHAT, CDR2 FQDESV, per germline (reference sequence). Between the trimmed V and J ends, which lost 5 bases and 0 bases, there was a span of 35 bases. The CDR3 DNA follows: TGTGCCAGCAGCGTGTTAGGGGGCACGGGGCTAAGCGGGGGACCCTACTCCTACAATGAGCAGTTCTTC. Protein product: CASSVLGGTGLSGGPYSYNEQFF.

This clonotype was recorded a few times. This chain connects TRBV5-5 to TRBJ2-1, with D uncertain. Germline CDR1 and CDR2: SGHKS and YYEKEE (reference sequence). CDR3 length: 12 residues. V lost 4 bases and J lost 7, with 9 bases in between. The CDR3 spells CASSEDPNEQFF. CDR3 DNA: TGTGCCAGCAGCGAGGACCCGAATGAGCAGTTCTTC. The full variable domain, with the rest looked up from reference TRBV5-5 and TRBJ2-1, is DAGVTQSPTHLIKTRGQQVTLRCSPISGHKSVSWYQQVLGQGPQFIFQYYEKEERGRGNFPDRFSARQFPNYSSELNVNALLLGDSALYLCASSEDPNEQFFGPGTRLTVL.

Only a few counts were recorded for this clonotype. V gene TRBV6-2 or TRBV6-3 combines with J gene TRBJ2-5, with TRBD2 matching 11 bases. CDR1 and CDR2 from the germline V gene are MNHEY and SVGEGT. V lost 4 bases to trimming and J lost 0 bases; unmatched junction nucleotides: 7. The CDR3 runs to 17 residues. The CDR3 DNA reads TGTGCCAGCAGTTGGGGACTAGCGGTACCGTACCAAGAGACCCAGTACTTC. It translates to CASSWGLAVPYQETQYF.

This chain links TRBV4-3 with TRBJ1-2; D gene ambiguous. CDR1 LGHNA and CDR2 YSLEER come from the germline V gene. V gave up 4 bases and J gave up 2 bases, with 11 bases separating them. The CDR3 is made up of 14 amino acids. CDR3 protein: CASSRVSGNYGYTF. The CDR3 coding sequence is TGCGCCAGCAGCCGGGTGTCGGGGAACTATGGCTACACCTTC.

This clonotype has more than one count but fewer than ten. The chain carries TRBV7-2 and TRBJ1-2; 9 nucleotides align to TRBD1. V lost 0 bases and J lost 7; bases outside the gene matches: 15. The CDR3 covers 18 residues. Germline V gives CDR1 SGHTA, CDR2 FQGNSA. The CDR3: CASSLAGGGDRDLRGYTF. The CDR3 coding sequence is TGTGCCAGCAGCTTAGCTGGGGGGGGGGACAGGGACCTTCGTGGCTACACCTTC.

This clonotype was recorded a few times. The chain carries TRBV11-3 and TRBJ1-4, with D hard to call. This CDR3 is 13 amino acids long. Trimming left V 5 bases short and J 8 bases short, with 12 bases between. Germline-derived CDR1 and CDR2 are SGHNT and YENEEA. CDR3 bases: TGTGCCAGCAGCCCACCCATGGGGGAAAAACTGTTTTTT. Amino acid sequence: CASSPPMGEKLFF.

This clonotype was detected many times. This rearrangement joins TRBV20-1 to TRBJ2-7; D remains unclear. The CDR3 is 13 amino acids. Per germline, CDR1 DFQATT and CDR2 SNEGSKA (reference sequence). With 1 base removed from V and 0 bases from J, the gap between germline ends came to 7 bases. In DNA, the CDR3 is TGCAGTGCTAGAGTACGGAGCTCCTACGAGCAGTACTTC. This sequence encodes CSARVRSSYEQYF.

V and J are TRBV5-5 and TRBJ2-3; no definite D call. The CDR3 is 15 residues long. Germline V gives CDR1 SGHKS, CDR2 YYEKEE (reference sequence). Trimming pared 0 bases from V and 3 bases from J, leaving 11 bases between. The CDR3 DNA reads as TGTGCCAGCAGCTTGGGGGTAGCCGAGACAGATACGCAGTATTTT. Protein product: CASSLGVAETDTQYF.

This clonotype was detected a few times. CDR3 protein: CSARDIGGYGYTF. The CDR3 nucleotides read TGCAGTGCTAGAGATATTGGGGGATATGGCTACACCTTC. J is TRBJ1-2 and V is TRBV20-1; D perhaps matches TRBD1 (5 bases). V dropped 0 bases and J dropped 5 bases, with 10 bases sitting between them. The CDR3 is 13 residues long. Germline lookup yields CDR1 DFQATT and CDR2 SNEGSKA (reference sequence).

This clonotype has more than one count but fewer than ten. The chain combines TRBV4-2 with TRBJ2-1; 9 bases fit TRBD2. The trim removed 4 bases at V and 7 bases at J, leaving 5 bases unmatched. The CDR3 spans 14 residues. Per the germline V gene, CDR1 is LGHNA and CDR2 is YNFKEQ. The CDR3 region is CASSLIGLANEQFF. The CDR3 DNA reads TGTGCCAGCAGCCTCATCGGACTAGCGAATGAGCAGTTCTTC.

In this sample, this clonotype turned up a few times. V gene TRBV7-8 combines with J gene TRBJ1-3; the D is unclear. The germline V gene encodes CDR1 SGHVS and CDR2 FQNEAQ. The CDR3 is made up of 15 amino acids. V lost 3 bases and J lost 1, with 10 bases in between. The CDR3, as DNA: TGTGCCAGCAGCTTCGGGGTCAAATCTGGAAACACCATATATTTT. This codes for CASSFGVKSGNTIYF.

This clonotype was seen a few times. The V call is TRBV29-1, the J call TRBJ1-4; maybe TRBD1 (5 bases). V dropped 7 bases and J dropped 8 bases, with 20 bases sitting between them. CDR1 SQVTM and CDR2 ANQGSEA come from the germline V gene. This CDR3 region has 14 residues. CDR3 residues: CSGGGSGVGEKLFF. The CDR3 bases are TGCAGCGGTGGGGGTTCGGGGGTTGGCGAAAAACTGTTTTTT.

The V call is TRBV5-1, the J call TRBJ2-1; 9 nucleotides line up with TRBD2. After removal of 7 bases from V and 7 bases from J, the junction contained 9 bases not matched to a gene. This CDR3 comprises 14 residues. Germline CDR1 and CDR2: SGHRS and YFSETQ. The CDR3 sequence is CASGGAGGPNEQFF. The CDR3 DNA reads as TGCGCCAGCGGCGGAGCGGGGGGACCGAATGAGCAGTTCTTC.

V is TRBV7-9 and J is TRBJ2-7; D is undetermined. The V and J ends lost 5 bases and 5 bases respectively, with 16 bases between them. Germline CDR1 SEHNR, CDR2 FQNEAQ (reference sequence). The CDR3 consists of 14 residues. The CDR3 sequence is CASSADLTFHEQYF. CDR3 DNA: TGTGCCAGCAGCGCGGACCTGACGTTCCACGAGCAGTACTTC.

CDR3 loop: CASSQEGGGFDEQFF. Here the CDR3 DNA reads TGCGCCAGCAGCCAAGAGGGCGGGGGGTTCGATGAGCAGTTCTTC. The J gene is TRBJ2-1, the V gene TRBV4-3; 8 bases are shared with TRBD2. The CDR3 consists of 15 residues. V dropped 0 bases and J dropped 8; count of bases not matched to a gene: 6. Germline assignment: CDR1 LGHNA and CDR2 YSLEER.

The chain carries TRBV20-1 and TRBJ1-2; D unclear. Germline V lookup: CDR1 DFQATT, CDR2 SNEGSKA (reference sequence). The CDR3 length is 8 residues. CDR3 loop: CRVRGYTF. CDR3 bases: TGCAGGGTTCGGGGCTACACCTTC.

CDR3 DNA: TGTGCCAGCAGCTTGGGTACAGGGGGCTATTATACGCAGTATTTT. Amino acids: CASSLGTGGYYTQYF. The V gene is TRBV5-6, the J gene TRBJ2-3, with 9 nucleotides matching TRBD1. The CDR3 length is 15 residues. Losses at the gene ends were 0 bases for V and 7 bases for J; bases not matched to a gene: 6. Germline V lookup: CDR1 SGHDT, CDR2 YYEEEE.

CDR3 amino acids: CASSSLAGANTGELFF. The CDR3 DNA reads TGTGCCAGCAGCTCTCTCGCGGGGGCGAACACCGGGGAGCTGTTTTTT. This chain uses TRBV5-4 with TRBJ2-2; 7 positions match TRBD2. The CDR3 spans 16 residues. Trimming cost V 3 bases and J 0 bases; bases outside gene matches: 5. Germline V gene lookup returns CDR1 SGHNT and CDR2 YYREEE (reference sequence).

In this sample, this clonotype turned up a few times. V gene TRBV28 combines with J gene TRBJ1-2; tentative D call: TRBD1 (5 bases). Germline V CDR1 and CDR2: MDHEN, SYDVKM. V dropped 7 bases and J dropped 0 bases, with 15 bases sitting between them. CDR3 size: 15 residues. The CDR3, as DNA: TGTGCCAGCACCCAGGGCACCTCTCCTAACTATGGCTACACCTTC. Protein: CASTQGTSPNYGYTF.

The rearrangement joins TRBV20-1 to TRBJ1-4; D ambiguous. The V and J ends lost 3 bases and 1 base respectively, with 18 bases between them. Germline-derived CDR1 and CDR2 are DFQATT and SNEGSKA (reference sequence). The CDR3 is 17 residues long. The CDR3 reads CSASIPGPGGTNEKLFF. The CDR3 DNA reads as TGCAGTGCTAGTATTCCGGGCCCGGGCGGAACTAATGAAAAACTGTTTTTT.

The V gene is TRBV6-1, the J gene TRBJ2-1; 7 bases fit TRBD2. Germline V lookup: CDR1 MNHNS, CDR2 SASEGT. The CDR3 covers 15 residues. The V segment lost 7 bases and the J segment 8 bases; nucleotides outside the gene matches: 14. The CDR3 DNA sequence: TGTGCCAGCAAAGGGAGTAAAGCGGGGCACGATGAGCAGTTCTTC. This encodes CASKGSKAGHDEQFF.

There are many counts of this clonotype. CDR3 coding DNA: TGCAGCGTCGACAGCAGGGACAGCCACCGGGGAGGCTACACCTTC. Encoded protein: CSVDSRDSHRGGYTF. J is TRBJ1-2 and V is TRBV29-1; TRBD1 matches 7 bases. The V segment lost 6 bases and the J segment 8 bases; nucleotides outside the gene matches: 18. Germline values: CDR1 SQVTM, CDR2 ANQGSEA. The CDR3 extends over 15 amino acids.

This clonotype was seen only a few times. The genes are TRBV6-4 and TRBJ2-3; 15 bases align to TRBD2. V lost 5 bases to trimming and J lost 2 bases; unmatched junction nucleotides: 5. CDR3 length equals 17 residues. CDR1 and CDR2 from the germline V gene are MRHNA and SNTAGT. The CDR3 here is CASSRGLAGGITDTQYF. CDR3 in DNA: TGTGCCAGCAGTCGGGGACTAGCGGGGGGAATCACAGATACGCAGTATTTT.

In DNA, the CDR3 is TGTGCCACCAGCAGACAGAGAAGGACCGATCCTAACTATGGCTACACCTTC. It translates to CATSRQRRTDPNYGYTF. V usage is TRBV15 and J usage is TRBJ1-2; unclear D gene. V was shortened by 2 bases and J by 0 bases, with 16 bases between the two germline ends. CDR1 and CDR2 from the germline V gene are LNHNV and YYDKDF (reference sequence). The CDR3 is made up of 17 amino acids. Full variable domain (remainder filled in from reference TRBV15 and TRBJ1-2): DAMVIQNPRYQVTQFGKPVTLSCSQTLNHNVMYWYQQKSSQAPKLLFHYYDKDFNNEADTPDNFQSRRPNTSFCFLDIRSPGLGDTAMYLCATSRQRRTDPNYGYTFGSGTRLTVV.

This rearrangement joins TRBV12-3 or TRBV12-4 to TRBJ1-6; D is unclear. Trimming stripped 5 bases from V and 8 bases from J, with 7 bases between. This CDR3 contains 12 residues. Written as DNA, the CDR3 is TGTGCCAGCAGTGCACCTGATTCACCCCTCCACTTT. This sequence encodes CASSAPDSPLHF.